The 5 T cell receptor beta chains listed next were all sequenced from one sample in a study of early T cells in non-severe SARS-CoV-2 infection. TCRdb itself ran the 5' RACE reads through MiXCR, one entry per CDR3 protein. The data show approximately 45,000 distinct CDR3 sequences, 5.5% to 6.5% seen once. The sequenced material came from whole blood. These receptor sequences come from an adult who was a healthcare worker with PCR-confirmed SARS-CoV-2 infection or an uninfected control (not recorded which).

Many counts were recorded for this clonotype. The chain carries TRBV7-2 and TRBJ1-5; no clear D. CDR1 is SGHTA, CDR2 FQGNSA, per germline. The V end lost 5 bases, the J end lost 8 bases, and 16 bases lay between the germline ends. The CDR3 has 14 amino acids. The CDR3 DNA follows: TGTGCCAGCAGCCAGGACGCGGCTTTGGAGCCCCAGCATTTT. This sequence encodes CASSQDAALEPQHF.

This clonotype was found many times. The genes are TRBV5-6 and TRBJ1-4; 10 bases fit TRBD1. This CDR3 region has 15 residues. Germline V gene sequence: CDR1 SGHDT, CDR2 YYEEEE. Unmatched junction bases numbered 4, after V lost 3 bases and J lost 5 bases. This CDR3 reads CASSYGQGGNEKLFF. CDR3 coding DNA: TGTGCCAGCAGCTACGGACAGGGGGGAAATGAAAAACTGTTTTTT.

This clonotype was counted a few times. The J gene is TRBJ1-1, the V gene TRBV9; D not certain. The CDR3 contains 13 residues. Trimming left V 0 bases short and J 5 bases short, with 8 bases between. The V gene's germline CDR1 is SGDLS and CDR2 YYNGEE. The CDR3 loop is CASSVDARTEAFF. CDR3 in DNA: TGTGCCAGCAGCGTAGACGCTAGGACTGAAGCTTTCTTT.

The chain combines TRBV3-1 with TRBJ2-7; D is uncertain. Germline V gives CDR1 LGHDT, CDR2 YNNKEL (reference sequence). V lost 1 base and J 4 bases, leaving 8 bases between the germline ends. The CDR3 is made up of 13 amino acids. The CDR3 reads CASSQVQGYEQYF. In nucleotides, the CDR3 is TGTGCCAGCAGCCAAGTTCAAGGGTACGAGCAGTACTTC.

This clonotype was observed at least ten times. This chain connects TRBV5-1 to TRBJ2-3; 10 bases map to TRBD2. CDR3 length equals 16 residues. V was clipped by 4 bases and J by 5 bases; unmatched bases: 10. Germline CDR1 is SGHRS and CDR2 is YFSETQ. The CDR3 protein is CASSSQGLALGDTQYF. CDR3 nucleotide sequence: TGCGCCAGCAGCAGCCAGGGACTAGCGCTTGGAGATACGCAGTATTTT.